A selection of T cell receptor beta chains follows, all from one sample in a study of beta chain features in type 1 diabetes. Profiling relied on immunoSEQ multiplex PCR, and the TCRdb table lists in-frame clones only, not all of them. The sample yields a few hundred thousand clones, approximately 16% seen once. Sequenced material: naive CD4+ T cells from blood. The source is a man younger than 30 with type 1 diabetes. CDR3s include the opening cysteine and the closing phenylalanine or tryptophan. The order of the fields is CDR3 DNA, CDR3 protein, J gene, D gene, V gene, clone size. The D gene is left open where the match is weak. Size values are once, few and many counts, or a class for expanded clones, and some rows have none.

CDR3nt: TGTGCCAGCAGCTTGGAGGGACTAGCGGGAGTGGGGTACAATGAGCAGTTCTTC; CDR3aa: CASSLEGLAGVGYNEQFF; j_gene: TRBJ2-1; d_gene: TRBD2; v_gene: TRBV7-8; abundance: .
CDR3nt: TGTGCCAGCAGCTTTACAGGGGGCCATGGCTACACCTTC; CDR3aa: CASSFTGGHGYTF; j_gene: TRBJ1-2; d_gene: TRBD1; v_gene: TRBV7-6; abundance: .
CDR3nt: TGTGCCAGCAGCCCCGGGACAGGGGCCTACAATGAGCAGTTCTTC; CDR3aa: CASSPGTGAYNEQFF; j_gene: TRBJ2-1; d_gene: TRBD1; v_gene: TRBV7-2; abundance: .
CDR3nt: TGCGCCAGCAGCCAAGGGCGGGCTGAGACCCAGTACTTC; CDR3aa: CASSQGRAETQYF; j_gene: TRBJ2-5; d_gene: .; v_gene: TRBV4-1; abundance: .
CDR3nt: TGCGCCAGCAGCTTGGCCTTCGAGACCCAGTACTTC; CDR3aa: CASSLAFETQYF; j_gene: TRBJ2-5; d_gene: .; v_gene: TRBV5-1; abundance: few
CDR3nt: TGTGCCAGCAGCCGGGGGGGCGGACAAGAGACCCAGTACTTC; CDR3aa: CASSRGGGQETQYF; j_gene: TRBJ2-5; d_gene: TRBD2; v_gene: TRBV5-4; abundance: .
CDR3nt: TGTGCCAGCTCACCGACAGGGATGAACACTGAAGCTTTCTTT; CDR3aa: CASSPTGMNTEAFF; j_gene: TRBJ1-1; d_gene: TRBD1; v_gene: TRBV18; abundance: few
CDR3nt: TGTGCCAGCAGTCCGTCCAGGACAGGGAACACCGGGGAGCTGTTTTTT; CDR3aa: CASSPSRTGNTGELFF; j_gene: TRBJ2-2; d_gene: TRBD1; v_gene: TRBV28; abundance: once
CDR3nt: TGTGCCTGGAATTTCGGGAGGGGTGAGCAGTTCTTC; CDR3aa: CAWNFGRGEQFF; j_gene: TRBJ2-1; d_gene: TRBD2; v_gene: TRBV30; abundance: .
CDR3nt: TGTGCCAGCAGTATAGCGGGGTTACGCGAGCAGTACTTC; CDR3aa: CASSIAGLREQYF; j_gene: TRBJ2-7; d_gene: TRBD2; v_gene: TRBV28; abundance: .
CDR3nt: TGCGCCAGCAGCCATCCCGGGGTAGCGGAGTACAATGAGCAGTTCTTC; CDR3aa: CASSHPGVAEYNEQFF; j_gene: TRBJ2-1; d_gene: .; v_gene: TRBV4-1; abundance: .
CDR3nt: TGTGCCTGGAGTGTACTGGTGAACACTGAAGCTTTCTTT; CDR3aa: CAWSVLVNTEAFF; j_gene: TRBJ1-1; d_gene: .; v_gene: TRBV30; abundance: few
CDR3nt: TGTGCCAGCTCGGGACAGGGGGCTTACGAGCAGTACTTC; CDR3aa: CASSGQGAYEQYF; j_gene: TRBJ2-7; d_gene: TRBD1; v_gene: TRBV18; abundance: few
CDR3nt: TGTGCCAGCAGCCCCCAATTACGGACTGAAGCTTTCTTT; CDR3aa: CASSPQLRTEAFF; j_gene: TRBJ1-1; d_gene: .; v_gene: TRBV5-6; abundance: .
CDR3nt: TGCGCCAGCAGCTTGGCCGGGATGGCAGGTTGGGACACAGATACGCAGTATTTT; CDR3aa: CASSLAGMAGWDTDTQYF; j_gene: TRBJ2-3; d_gene: .; v_gene: TRBV5-1; abundance: .
CDR3nt: TGTGCCTGGAGTGTACAGGCAGCACTGGTAGCTTTCTTT; CDR3aa: CAWSVQAALVAFF; j_gene: TRBJ1-1; d_gene: .; v_gene: TRBV30; abundance: .
CDR3nt: TGTGCCAGCAGTTACTCCCAGGGTAGGATCGGGGAGCTGTTTTTT; CDR3aa: CASSYSQGRIGELFF; j_gene: TRBJ2-2; d_gene: .; v_gene: TRBV6-5; abundance: .
CDR3nt: TGTGCCTGGAACCCGTCTAGCGCCTACAATGAGCAGTTCTTC; CDR3aa: CAWNPSSAYNEQFF; j_gene: TRBJ2-1; d_gene: .; v_gene: TRBV30; abundance: .
CDR3nt: TGTGCCTGGGGACTGTTCTCTGGAAACACCATATATTTT; CDR3aa: CAWGLFSGNTIYF; j_gene: TRBJ1-3; d_gene: .; v_gene: TRBV30; abundance: .
CDR3nt: TGCAGCGTTGACCGCGATGGCTACACCTTC; CDR3aa: CSVDRDGYTF; j_gene: TRBJ1-2; d_gene: .; v_gene: TRBV29-1; abundance: .
CDR3nt: TGTGCCATCAGTTTCCGGGACAGCCCTGTCGGGGCCAACGTCCTGACTTTC; CDR3aa: CAISFRDSPVGANVLTF; j_gene: TRBJ2-6; d_gene: TRBD1; v_gene: TRBV10-3; abundance: few
CDR3nt: TGTGCCAGCTCAGAGACAGGGAATAATTCACCCCTCCACTTT; CDR3aa: CASSETGNNSPLHF; j_gene: TRBJ1-6; d_gene: TRBD1; v_gene: TRBV18; abundance: few
CDR3nt: TGTGCCAGCAGCACCTCCCCCTCAGCGCCTAGCGAGGCAGATACGCAGTATTTT; CDR3aa: CASSTSPSAPSEADTQYF; j_gene: TRBJ2-3; d_gene: .; v_gene: TRBV7-2; abundance: .
CDR3nt: TGTGCCAGCAGTTTAGCGTCGGGAGGAGGCGATGAGCAGTTCTTC; CDR3aa: CASSLASGGGDEQFF; j_gene: TRBJ2-1; d_gene: TRBD2; v_gene: TRBV28; abundance: .
CDR3nt: TGTGCCAGCAGTCCGCTCCGGGAGTCCCACGAGCAGTACTTC; CDR3aa: CASSPLRESHEQYF; j_gene: TRBJ2-7; d_gene: .; v_gene: TRBV6-6; abundance: few
CDR3nt: TGTGCCAGCAGCTCGATCCTAGCGGGGGGTAGAGAGACCCAGTACTTC; CDR3aa: CASSSILAGGRETQYF; j_gene: TRBJ2-5; d_gene: TRBD2; v_gene: TRBV5-6; abundance: few
CDR3nt: TGTGCCAGCGCGGGGGGAATCTCCTACAATGAGCAGTTCTTC; CDR3aa: CASAGGISYNEQFF; j_gene: TRBJ2-1; d_gene: TRBD2; v_gene: TRBV28; abundance: few